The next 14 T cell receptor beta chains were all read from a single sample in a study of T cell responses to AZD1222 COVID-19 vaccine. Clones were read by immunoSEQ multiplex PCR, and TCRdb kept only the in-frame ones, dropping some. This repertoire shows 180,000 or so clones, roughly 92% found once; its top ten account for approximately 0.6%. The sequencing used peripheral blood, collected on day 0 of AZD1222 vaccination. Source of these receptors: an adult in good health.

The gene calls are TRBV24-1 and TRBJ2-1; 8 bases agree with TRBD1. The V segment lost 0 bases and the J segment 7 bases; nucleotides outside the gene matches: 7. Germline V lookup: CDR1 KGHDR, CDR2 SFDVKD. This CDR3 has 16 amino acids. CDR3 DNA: TGTGCCACCAGTGATTTGGGACAGGGAATGAGGAATGAGCAGTTCTTC. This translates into CATSDLGQGMRNEQFF.

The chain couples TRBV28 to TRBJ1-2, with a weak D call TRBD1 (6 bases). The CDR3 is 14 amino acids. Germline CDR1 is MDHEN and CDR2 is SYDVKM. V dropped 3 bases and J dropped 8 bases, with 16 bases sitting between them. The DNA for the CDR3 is TGTGCCAGCAGTTTCGGGCAGGGGAGCCGGGGCTACACCTTC. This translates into CASSFGQGSRGYTF.

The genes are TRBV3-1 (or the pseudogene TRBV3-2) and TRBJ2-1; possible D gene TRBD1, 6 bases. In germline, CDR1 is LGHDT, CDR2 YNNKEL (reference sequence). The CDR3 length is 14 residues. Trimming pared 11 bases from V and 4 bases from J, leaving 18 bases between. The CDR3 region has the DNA TGTGCCGCTTCGAGGGGGAGCACTTACAATGAGCAGTTCTTC. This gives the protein CAASRGSTYNEQFF.

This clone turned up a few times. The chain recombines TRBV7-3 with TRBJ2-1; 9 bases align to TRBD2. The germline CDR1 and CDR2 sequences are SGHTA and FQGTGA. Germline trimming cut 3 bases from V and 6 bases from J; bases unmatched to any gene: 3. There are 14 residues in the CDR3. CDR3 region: CASSFSGRSNEQFF. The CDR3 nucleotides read TGTGCCAGCAGCTTTAGCGGGAGAAGCAATGAGCAGTTCTTC.

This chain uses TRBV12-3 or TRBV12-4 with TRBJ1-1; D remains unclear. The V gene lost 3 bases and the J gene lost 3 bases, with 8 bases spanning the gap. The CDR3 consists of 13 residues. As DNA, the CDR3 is TGTGCCAGCAGTTTTCGCGAGTACACTGAAGCTTTCTTT. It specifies CASSFREYTEAFF.

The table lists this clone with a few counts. DNA of the CDR3: TGTGCCAGCAGCCAGAGAAGGCGGGAGCTGTTTTTT. It encodes CASSQRRRELFF. The J gene is TRBJ2-2, the V gene TRBV3-1 (or the pseudogene TRBV3-2), with unresolved D. This CDR3 contains 12 residues. The germline gives CDR1 LGHDT, CDR2 YNNKEL (reference sequence). V shed 3 bases and J shed 9 bases, with 8 bases lying between them.

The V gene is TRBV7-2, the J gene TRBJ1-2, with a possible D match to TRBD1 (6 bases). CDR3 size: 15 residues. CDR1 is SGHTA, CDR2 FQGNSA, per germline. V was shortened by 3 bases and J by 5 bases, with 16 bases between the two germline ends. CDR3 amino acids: CASSFGQSLSYGYTF. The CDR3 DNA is TGTGCCAGCAGCTTCGGACAGTCACTCTCGTATGGCTACACCTTC.

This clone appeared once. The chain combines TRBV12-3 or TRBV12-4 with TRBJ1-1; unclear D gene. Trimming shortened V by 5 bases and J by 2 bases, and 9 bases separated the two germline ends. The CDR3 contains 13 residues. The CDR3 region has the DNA TGTGCCAGCAGTAGAGGACCTAACACTGAAGCTTTCTTT. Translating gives CASSRGPNTEAFF.

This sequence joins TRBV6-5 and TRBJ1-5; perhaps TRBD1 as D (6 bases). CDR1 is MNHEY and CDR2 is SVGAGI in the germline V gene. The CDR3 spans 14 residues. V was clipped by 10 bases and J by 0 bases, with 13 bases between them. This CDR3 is CATWTVISNQPQHF. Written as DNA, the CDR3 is TGTGCCACATGGACAGTGATTAGCAATCAGCCCCAGCATTTT.

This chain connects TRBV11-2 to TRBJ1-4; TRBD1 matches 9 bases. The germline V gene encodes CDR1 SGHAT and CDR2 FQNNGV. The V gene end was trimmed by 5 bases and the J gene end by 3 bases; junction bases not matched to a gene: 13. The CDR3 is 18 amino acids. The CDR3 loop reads CASSLGGQGRTANEKLFF. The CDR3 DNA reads TGTGCCAGCAGCCTGGGAGGACAGGGGCGCACAGCTAATGAAAAACTGTTTTTT.

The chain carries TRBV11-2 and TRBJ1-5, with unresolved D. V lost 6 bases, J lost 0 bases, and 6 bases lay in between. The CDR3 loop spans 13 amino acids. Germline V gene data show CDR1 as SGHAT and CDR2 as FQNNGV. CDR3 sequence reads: CASSLYSNQPQHF. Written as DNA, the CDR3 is TGTGCCAGCAGTTTATATAGCAATCAGCCCCAGCATTTT.

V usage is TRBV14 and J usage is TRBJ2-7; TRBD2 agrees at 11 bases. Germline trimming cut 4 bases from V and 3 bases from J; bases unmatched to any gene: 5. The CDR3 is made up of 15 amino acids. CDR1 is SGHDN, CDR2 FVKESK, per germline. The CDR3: CASSRTTSGSYEQYF. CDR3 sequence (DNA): TGTGCCAGCAGCCGAACAACTAGCGGGAGCTACGAGCAGTACTTC.

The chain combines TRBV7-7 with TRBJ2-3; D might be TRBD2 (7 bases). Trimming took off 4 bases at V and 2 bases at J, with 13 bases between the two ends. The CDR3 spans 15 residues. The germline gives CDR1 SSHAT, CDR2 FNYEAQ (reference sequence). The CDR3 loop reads CASSSGAGDTDTQYF. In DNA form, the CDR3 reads TGTGCCAGCAGCTCGGGGGCGGGAGACACAGATACGCAGTATTTT.

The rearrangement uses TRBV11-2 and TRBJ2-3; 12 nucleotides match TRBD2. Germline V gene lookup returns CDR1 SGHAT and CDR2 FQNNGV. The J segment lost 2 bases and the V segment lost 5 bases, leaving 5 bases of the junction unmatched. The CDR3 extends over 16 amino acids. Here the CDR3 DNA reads TGTGCCAGCAGCCCTAGCGGGAGGGCCCACACAGATACGCAGTATTTT. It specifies CASSPSGRAHTDTQYF.